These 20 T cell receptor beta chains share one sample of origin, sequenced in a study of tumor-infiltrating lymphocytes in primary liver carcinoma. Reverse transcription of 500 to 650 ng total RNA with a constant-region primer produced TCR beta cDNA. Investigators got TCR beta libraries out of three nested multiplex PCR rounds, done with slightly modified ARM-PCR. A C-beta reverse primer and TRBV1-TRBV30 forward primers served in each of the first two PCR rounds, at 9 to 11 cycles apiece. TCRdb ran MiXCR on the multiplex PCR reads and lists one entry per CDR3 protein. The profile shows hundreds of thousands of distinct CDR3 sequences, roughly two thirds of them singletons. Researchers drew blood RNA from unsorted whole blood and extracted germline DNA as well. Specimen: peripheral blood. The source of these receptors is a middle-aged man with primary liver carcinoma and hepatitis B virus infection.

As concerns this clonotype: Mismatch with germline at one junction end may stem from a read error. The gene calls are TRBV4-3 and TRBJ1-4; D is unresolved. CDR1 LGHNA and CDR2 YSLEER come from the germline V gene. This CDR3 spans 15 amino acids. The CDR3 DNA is TGCGCCAGCAGCCAAGAGGGTAGTTCTAATGAAGAACTGTTTTTT. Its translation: CASSQEGSSNEELFF.

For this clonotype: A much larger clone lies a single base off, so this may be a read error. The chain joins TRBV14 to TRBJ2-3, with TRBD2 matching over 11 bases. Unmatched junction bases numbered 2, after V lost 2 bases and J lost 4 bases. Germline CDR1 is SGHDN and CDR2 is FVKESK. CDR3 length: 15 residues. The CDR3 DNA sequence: TGTGCCAGCAGCCAAACTAGCGGGAGCGCAGATACGCAGTATTTT. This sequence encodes CASSQTSGSADTQYF.

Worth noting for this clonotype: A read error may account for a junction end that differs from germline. This CDR3 reads CASSERVVSHEQYF. Here the CDR3 DNA reads TGTGCCAGTAGTGAACGAGTAGTCTCCCACGAGCAGTACTTC. This chain uses TRBV11-1 with TRBJ2-7; D is uncertain. The germline V gene encodes CDR1 SGHAT and CDR2 FQDESV (reference sequence). This CDR3 is built from 14 residues.

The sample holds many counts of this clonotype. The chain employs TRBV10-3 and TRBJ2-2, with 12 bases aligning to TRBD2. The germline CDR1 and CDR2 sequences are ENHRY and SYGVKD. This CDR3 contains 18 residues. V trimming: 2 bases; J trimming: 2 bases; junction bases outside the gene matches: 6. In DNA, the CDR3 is TGTGCCATCAGTGAGCCGAGCGGACTAGCGGGAAACACCGGGGAGCTGTTTTTT. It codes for CAISEPSGLAGNTGELFF.

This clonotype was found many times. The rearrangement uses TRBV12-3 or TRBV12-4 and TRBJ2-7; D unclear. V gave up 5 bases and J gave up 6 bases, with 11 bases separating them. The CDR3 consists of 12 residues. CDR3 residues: CASSPRPGEQYF. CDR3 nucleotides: TGTGCCAGCAGTCCTCGACCCGGCGAGCAGTACTTC.

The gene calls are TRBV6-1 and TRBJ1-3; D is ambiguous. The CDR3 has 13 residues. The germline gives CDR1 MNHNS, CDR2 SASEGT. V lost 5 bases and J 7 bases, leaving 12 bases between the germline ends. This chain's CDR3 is CASSKLAGNTIYF. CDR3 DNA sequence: TGTGCCAGCAGTAAACTAGCGGGGAACACCATATATTTT.

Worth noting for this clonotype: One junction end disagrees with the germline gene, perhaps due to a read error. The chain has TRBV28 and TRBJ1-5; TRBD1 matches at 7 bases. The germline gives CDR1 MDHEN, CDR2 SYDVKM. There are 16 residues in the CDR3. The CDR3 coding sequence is TGTGTCAGCAGCAACCCTAGGACAGGAAGCAATCAGCCCCAGCATTTT. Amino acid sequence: CVSSNPRTGSNQPQHF.

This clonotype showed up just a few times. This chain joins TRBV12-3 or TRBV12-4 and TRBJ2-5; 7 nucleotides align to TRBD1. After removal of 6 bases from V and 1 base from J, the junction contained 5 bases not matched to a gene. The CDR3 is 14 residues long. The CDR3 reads CASSTGQCQETQYF. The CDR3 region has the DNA TGTGCCAGCAGCACGGGACAGTGCCAAGAGACCCAGTACTTC.

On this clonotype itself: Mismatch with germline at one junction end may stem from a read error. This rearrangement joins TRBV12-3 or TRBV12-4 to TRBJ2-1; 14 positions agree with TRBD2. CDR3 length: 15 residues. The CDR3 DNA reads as TGTGCAAGCAGTGGTGGGACTAGCGGGAGCCATGAGCAGTTCTTC. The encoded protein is CASSGGTSGSHEQFF.

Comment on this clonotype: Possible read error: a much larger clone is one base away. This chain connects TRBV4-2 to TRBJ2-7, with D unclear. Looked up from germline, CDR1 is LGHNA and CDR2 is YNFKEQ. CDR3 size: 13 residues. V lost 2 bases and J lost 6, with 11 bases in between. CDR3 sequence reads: CASSQIGQSEQYF. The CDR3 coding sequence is TGTGCCAGCAGCCAAATCGGCCAATCCGAGCAGTACTTC.

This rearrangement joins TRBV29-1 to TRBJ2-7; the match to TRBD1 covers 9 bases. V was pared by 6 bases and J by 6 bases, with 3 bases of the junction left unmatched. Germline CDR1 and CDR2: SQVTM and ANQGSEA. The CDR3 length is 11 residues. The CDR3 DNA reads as TGCAGCGTGGGGACAGGGTTCGAGCAGTACTTC. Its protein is CSVGTGFEQYF.

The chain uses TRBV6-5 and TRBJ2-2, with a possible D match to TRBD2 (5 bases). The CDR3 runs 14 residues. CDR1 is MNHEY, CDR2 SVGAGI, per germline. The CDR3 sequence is CASGLATGTGELFF. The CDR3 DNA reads TGTGCTAGTGGGTTGGCCACGGGAACCGGGGAGCTGTTTTTT.

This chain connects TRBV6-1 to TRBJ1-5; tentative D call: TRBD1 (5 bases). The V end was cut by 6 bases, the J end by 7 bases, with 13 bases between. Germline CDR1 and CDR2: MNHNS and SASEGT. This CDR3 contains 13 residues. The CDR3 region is CASRANQGQPQHF. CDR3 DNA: TGTGCCAGCAGGGCCAATCAGGGACAGCCCCAGCATTTT.

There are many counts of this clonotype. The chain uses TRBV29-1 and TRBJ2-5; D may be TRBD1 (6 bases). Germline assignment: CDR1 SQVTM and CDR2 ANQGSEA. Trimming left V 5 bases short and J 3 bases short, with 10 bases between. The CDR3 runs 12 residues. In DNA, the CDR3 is TGCAGCGTTAGCCACAGGGAAGAGACCCAGTACTTC. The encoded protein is CSVSHREETQYF.

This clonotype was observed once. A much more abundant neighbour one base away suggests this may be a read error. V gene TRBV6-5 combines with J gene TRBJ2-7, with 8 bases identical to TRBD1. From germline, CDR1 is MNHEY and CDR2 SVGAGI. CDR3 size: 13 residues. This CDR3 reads CGSSPDRGGEQYF. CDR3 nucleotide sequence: TGTGGCAGCAGTCCAGACAGGGGTGGAGAGCAGTACTTC.

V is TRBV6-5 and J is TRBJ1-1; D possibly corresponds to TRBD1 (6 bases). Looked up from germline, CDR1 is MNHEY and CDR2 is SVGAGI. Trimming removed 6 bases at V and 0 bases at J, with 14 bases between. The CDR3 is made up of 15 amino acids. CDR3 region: CASRNLGGMNTEAFF. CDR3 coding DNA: TGTGCCAGCAGGAACCTAGGGGGGATGAACACTGAAGCTTTCTTT.

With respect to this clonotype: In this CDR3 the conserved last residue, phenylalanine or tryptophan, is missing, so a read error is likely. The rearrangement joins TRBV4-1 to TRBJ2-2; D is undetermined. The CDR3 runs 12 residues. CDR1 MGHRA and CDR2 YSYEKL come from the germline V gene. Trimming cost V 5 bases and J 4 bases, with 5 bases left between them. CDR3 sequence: CASSRSTGELFL. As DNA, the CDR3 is TGCGCCAGCAGCAGATCCACCGGGGAGCTGTTTTTA.

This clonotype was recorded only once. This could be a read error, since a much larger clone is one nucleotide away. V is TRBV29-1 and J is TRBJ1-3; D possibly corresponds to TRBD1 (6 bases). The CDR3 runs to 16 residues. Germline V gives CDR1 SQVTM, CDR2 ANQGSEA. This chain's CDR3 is CSVVSPRGSSGNTTYF. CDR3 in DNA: TGCAGCGTTGTCAGCCCCAGGGGCTCATCTGGAAACACCACATATTTT. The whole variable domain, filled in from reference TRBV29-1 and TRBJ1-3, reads SAVISQKPSRDICQRGTSLTIQCQVDSQVTMMFWYRQQPGQSLTLIATANQGSEATYESGFVIDKFPISRPNLTFSTLTVSNMSPEDSSIYLCSVVSPRGSSGNTTYFGEGSWLTVV.

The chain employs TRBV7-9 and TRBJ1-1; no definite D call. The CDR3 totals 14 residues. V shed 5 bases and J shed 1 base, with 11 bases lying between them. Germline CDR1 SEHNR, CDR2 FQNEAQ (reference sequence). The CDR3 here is CASSRPDWNTEAFF. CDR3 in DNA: TGTGCCAGCAGCCGCCCAGATTGGAACACTGAAGCTTTCTTT.

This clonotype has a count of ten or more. The CDR3 loop is CAISATGGSYGYTF. The CDR3, as DNA: TGTGCCATCAGCGCTACAGGGGGGTCCTATGGCTACACCTTC. The chain is built from TRBV10-3 and TRBJ1-2; 8 bases fit TRBD1. The V gene end was trimmed by 6 bases and the J gene end by 4 bases; junction bases not matched to a gene: 7. The germline V gene has CDR1 ENHRY and CDR2 SYGVKD. The CDR3 length is 14 residues.